The 20 T cell receptor beta chains listed next were all sequenced from one sample in a study of T-cell memory formation after mild COVID-19 (dated by TCRdb to 2020 to 2023). Receptors were amplified or captured by 5' RACE. TCRdb lists the instrument as Illumina NovaSeq 6000. TCRdb reprocessing: public reads trimmed at Q25 with fastp, clones called with MiXCR, in-frame beta chains kept. Every distinct CDR3 protein forms one entry, paired with its most common genes and DNA. The sample table shows approximately 350,000 distinct CDR3 sequences, and around 14% are seen once. Of the sample, about 20% is held by the ten largest clones. The specimen sequenced was PBMCs or a T cell subset sorted from them (not recorded which). The source is a man aged 18-30 years who had mild COVID-19 (a few samples of this study predate the infection). The sample titles of this study are shuffled in the database, so cell type and time point are left out; the donor was told from shared clones.

This clonotype was found a few times. The chain recombines TRBV6-1 with TRBJ1-6; no reliable D call. The CDR3 totals 17 residues. V was cut by 2 bases and J by 4 bases, with 15 bases left in between. Germline loops: CDR1 MNHNS, CDR2 SASEGT. The CDR3, as DNA: TGTGCCAGCAGTGAACCCACGCCAAACCGTTATAATTCACCCCTCCACTTT. Translated: CASSEPTPNRYNSPLHF.

The V call is TRBV5-5, the J call TRBJ1-1; D might be TRBD1 (5 bases). Per the germline V gene, CDR1 is SGHKS and CDR2 is YYEKEE (reference sequence). The ends were cut back, 3 bases at V and 1 base at J, with 13 bases in the middle. CDR3 length: 15 residues. The CDR3 DNA is TGTGCCAGCAGCTCCTCCGGGACTGCGAACACTGAAGCTTTCTTT. Its translation is CASSSSGTANTEAFF.

This chain connects TRBV7-2 to TRBJ2-4, with D perhaps TRBD1 (6 bases). This CDR3 has 16 amino acids. Germline lookup yields CDR1 SGHTA and CDR2 FQGNSA. Trimming shortened V by 5 bases and J by 0 bases, and 14 bases separated the two germline ends. CDR3 residues: CASSPGQDIAKNIQYF. CDR3 DNA sequence: TGTGCCAGCAGCCCGGGACAAGACATAGCCAAAAACATTCAGTACTTC.

This clonotype was picked up a small number of times. J is TRBJ2-2 and V is TRBV20-1; unclear D gene. CDR3 length: 12 amino acids. V shed 1 base and J shed 6 bases, with 6 bases lying between them. Per the germline V gene, CDR1 is DFQATT and CDR2 is SNEGSKA (reference sequence). The CDR3 here is CSARGLAGELFF. DNA for the CDR3: TGCAGTGCTAGAGGGTTGGCCGGGGAGCTGTTTTTT.

This clonotype was seen a few times. The rearrangement uses TRBV6-2 or TRBV6-3 and TRBJ2-7, with 9 bases aligning to TRBD1. CDR1 and CDR2 from the germline V gene are MNHEY and SVGEGT. Unmatched junction bases numbered 8, after V lost 5 bases and J lost 6 bases. CDR3 size: 14 residues. The CDR3 here is CASSHQAQGAEQYF. In nucleotides, the CDR3 is TGTGCCAGCAGTCACCAAGCACAGGGGGCCGAGCAGTACTTC.

The CDR3 sequence: CASSVTFGGYSTDTQYF. CDR3 nucleotides: TGTGCCAGCAGCGTAACCTTCGGCGGCTATAGCACAGATACGCAGTATTTT. The chain joins TRBV9 to TRBJ2-3; D gene ambiguous. Trimming took 1 base from V and 0 from J, leaving 15 bases between them. CDR3 length: 17 residues. Germline lookup yields CDR1 SGDLS and CDR2 YYNGEE.

The chain recombines TRBV7-2 with TRBJ2-7; D is ambiguous. The germline gives CDR1 SGHTA, CDR2 FQGNSA. The CDR3 covers 13 residues. The V gene lost 7 bases and the J gene lost 6 bases, with 16 bases spanning the gap. DNA of the CDR3: TGTGCCAGCAACGAAGAAGGGTTCCCCGAGCAGTACTTC. Its protein product is CASNEEGFPEQYF.

The J gene is TRBJ1-3, the V gene TRBV6-5, with D tentatively TRBD1 (5 bases). In germline, CDR1 is MNHEY, CDR2 SVGAGI. The CDR3 is 15 residues long. V shed 0 bases and J shed 2 bases, with 8 bases lying between them. In DNA form, the CDR3 reads TGTGCCAGCAGTTACTCGCAGGACACTGGAAACACCATATATTTT. This sequence encodes CASSYSQDTGNTIYF.

This clonotype was observed a handful of times. The CDR3 DNA sequence: TGTGCCAGCTCACTCCAAACGGGAAATGAAAAACTGTTTTTT. It encodes CASSLQTGNEKLFF. The J gene is TRBJ1-4, the V gene TRBV18, with D unclear. This CDR3 is built from 14 residues. The germline CDR1 and CDR2 sequences are KGHSH and LQKENI. The ends were cut back, 4 bases at V and 5 bases at J, with 11 bases in the middle.

This clonotype has more than one count but fewer than ten. This chain uses TRBV5-1 with TRBJ1-1, with D possibly matching TRBD1 (5 bases). Germline loops: CDR1 SGHRS, CDR2 YFSETQ. The CDR3 sequence is 16 residues long. Deletions cut 0 bases from V and 0 bases from J, with 12 bases between. Here the CDR3 reads CASSLAGHPLNTEAFF. The CDR3, as DNA: TGCGCCAGCAGCTTGGCCGGACACCCATTGAACACTGAAGCTTTCTTT.

A note on this clonotype: It may be a read error: a sequence one base away is much more abundant. The rearrangement links TRBV7-9 to TRBJ1-3; D is unclear. The germline V gene encodes CDR1 SEHNR and CDR2 FQNEAQ (reference sequence). The CDR3 is 12 amino acids. Deletions cut 2 bases from V and 4 bases from J, with 3 bases between. The CDR3 DNA reads TGTGCCAGCAGCTTATACGGAAACACCATATATTTT. Encoded protein: CASSLYGNTIYF.

This clonotype was counted between two and nine times. The chain uses TRBV20-1 and TRBJ1-5; TRBD1 agrees at 7 bases. This CDR3 has 15 amino acids. Germline CDR1 and CDR2: DFQATT and SNEGSKA (reference sequence). Unmatched junction bases numbered 6, after V lost 0 bases and J lost 4 bases. For the CDR3, the DNA is TGCAGTGCTAGAGATGGTCAGACAGGGAATCAGCCCCAGCATTTT. It is translated as CSARDGQTGNQPQHF.

In this sample, this clonotype turned up many times. The gene calls are TRBV12-3 or TRBV12-4 and TRBJ2-1; D gene ambiguous. The CDR3 spans 12 residues. Trimming left V 4 bases short and J 6 bases short, with 7 bases between. CDR3 nucleotides: TGTGCCAGCAGTTCTAGACGCAATGAGCAGTTCTTC. Protein sequence: CASSSRRNEQFF.

The gene calls are TRBV5-6 and TRBJ2-1, with 7 bases matching TRBD1. J was trimmed by 7 bases and V by 6 bases; bases with no gene match: 7. CDR1 is SGHDT, CDR2 YYEEEE, per germline. The CDR3 loop spans 13 amino acids. CDR3 sequence: CASTRGFENEQFF. The CDR3 DNA reads TGTGCCAGCACCAGGGGGTTCGAGAATGAGCAGTTCTTC. The variable domain in full, completed from reference TRBV5-6 and TRBJ2-1, reads DAGVTQSPTHLIKTRGQQVTLRCSPKSGHDTVSWYQQALGQGPQFIFQYYEEEERQRGNFPDRFSGHQFPNYSSELNVNALLLGDSALYLCASTRGFENEQFFGPGTRLTVL.

The chain links TRBV4-2 to TRBJ2-3, with unresolved D. Germline loops: CDR1 LGHNA, CDR2 YNFKEQ. CDR3 length equals 14 residues. Trimming cost V 3 bases and J 2 bases, with 9 bases left between them. The CDR3 reads CASSHPGSTDTQYF. The CDR3 coding sequence is TGTGCCAGCAGCCACCCCGGCTCCACAGATACGCAGTATTTT.

The chain is built from TRBV6-5 and TRBJ2-7; D not certain. In germline, CDR1 is MNHEY, CDR2 SVGAGI. The CDR3 has 13 amino acids. Trimming cost V 6 bases and J 7 bases, with 16 bases left between them. The CDR3 protein is CASSPRYSLEQYF. CDR3 nucleotide sequence: TGTGCCAGCAGCCCCCGTTATTCCTTGGAGCAGTACTTC.

This clonotype was observed a few times. The chain recombines TRBV12-3 or TRBV12-4 with TRBJ2-7; unclear D gene. This CDR3 comprises 13 residues. The V end was cut by 2 bases, the J end by 4 bases, with 9 bases between. For the CDR3, the DNA is TGTGCCAGCAGTTTAAGGGTGGGGTACGAGCAGTACGTC. Encoded protein: CASSLRVGYEQYV.

The chain employs TRBV27 and TRBJ1-2, with D unclear. The CDR3 has 14 residues. Germline CDR1 reads MNHEY; CDR2 reads SMNVEV (reference sequence). Trimming removed 2 bases at V and 7 bases at J, with 14 bases between. The CDR3 coding sequence is TGTGCCAGCAGTTTAGAGTTTACGGGAGGTGGCTACACCTTC. Residues: CASSLEFTGGGYTF.

The chain couples TRBV5-5 to TRBJ2-7, with D perhaps matching TRBD1 (7 bases). V shed 4 bases and J shed 6 bases, with 23 bases lying between them. CDR3 size: 16 residues. Germline-derived CDR1 and CDR2 are SGHKS and YYEKEE (reference sequence). CDR3 nucleotide sequence: TGTGCCAGCAGCCGAGCTAATCAGGGGGGCCTGAGCGAGCAGTACTTC. It codes for CASSRANQGGLSEQYF.

This clonotype has only a few counts. The chain recombines TRBV7-9 with TRBJ2-2; D is ambiguous. V was clipped by 7 bases and J by 6 bases, with 15 bases between them. The germline V gene has CDR1 SEHNR and CDR2 FQNEAQ (reference sequence). This CDR3 contains 14 residues. The DNA of the CDR3 is TGTGCCAGCAACACCTTTCGGGTGTCCGGGGAGCTGTTTTTT. Translating gives CASNTFRVSGELFF. Drawing the rest from reference TRBV7-9 and TRBJ2-2, the complete variable domain is DTGVSQNPRHKITKRGQNVTFRCDPISEHNRLYWYRQTLGQGPEFLTYFQNEAQLEKSRLLSDRFSAERPKGSFSTLEIQRTEQGDSAMYLCASNTFRVSGELFFGEGSRLTVL.